Here is one T cell receptor (beta chain) with its context. Its target is not known. Sample time point: 2015-2016 season, pre-vaccination. Non-naive CD4+CXCR5+PD-1+ cTfh were sorted into ICOS+CD38+ and ICOS-CD38- fractions. Trimming shortened V by 0 bases and J by 6 bases, and 16 bases separated the two germline ends. The CDR3 contains 17 residues. Per the germline V gene, CDR1 is SGHRS and CDR2 is YFSETQ. The sample is drawn from a study of follicular helper T cells after annual influenza vaccination. Turning to the study itself: After each seasonal flu vaccination, blood came on days 0, 7 and 28.

TCRdb keeps only in-frame clones here, not all; method: immunoSEQ multiplex PCR. The table has 1,500 to 2,000 clones, 84% seen once. Overall study findings and caveats: Recurrent ICOS+CD38+ cTfh clonotypes included tetramer and AIM influenza-specific ones. Change in circulating plasmablasts correlated with ICOS+CD38+ cTfh clonality change.

The rearrangement joins TRBV5-1 to TRBJ1-6, with D maybe TRBD1 (6 bases). The sequencing used CXCR5+ CD38- circulating T follicular helper cells from blood, collected on the day of influenza vaccination. Subset described: circulating Tfh, non-naive CD4+CXCR5+PD-1+ (ICOS+CD38+ or ICOS-CD38-). This TCR was recovered from an adult who received the influenza vaccine. The CDR3 nucleotides read TGCGCCAGCAGCTTGGCCATGGGGGGCAGTTTTAATTCACCCCTCCACTTT. This codes for CASSLAMGGSFNSPLHF.